These T cell receptor beta chains were read from a single sample in a study of shared clonotypes between healthy human individuals. Method: immunoSEQ multiplex PCR; TCRdb's copy keeps in-frame clones and lacks some. Of 2 million to 2.5 million clones in the sample, 85% to 95% were seen once. Sequenced input: naive CD8+ T cells from PBMCs. The receptors were sampled from a man between 18 and 29 years old in good health. Some clones in this sample may be carry-over from other donors' samples. Each CDR3 is given without its conserved first and last residue.

V gene	J gene	CDR3 protein
TRBV29-1	TRBJ2-3	SVDTRDRVTDTQY
TRBV11-2	TRBJ2-5	ASSLRSGWTGETQY
TRBV5-8	TRBJ1-1	ASSWTVPVGAF
TRBV4-1	TRBJ2-1	ASSPTHGLAGHTPGNEQF
TRBV5-5	TRBJ2-7	ASSFGYRQTREQY
TRBV2	TRBJ2-3	ASSDPRLAGTDTQY
TRBV28	TRBJ2-7	ASSPAESSYEQY
TRBV4-1	TRBJ2-7	ASSQVQLYEQY
TRBV28	TRBJ2-7	ASSFSGTGGLWEQY
TRBV28	TRBJ1-2	ASSLRAGANYGYT
TRBV6-5	TRBJ1-5	ASSYSYGGLHQPQH
TRBV28	TRBJ1-1	ASRPLREMNTEAF
TRBV5-6	TRBJ2-5	ASSLAGAGVAETQY
TRBV7-8	TRBJ2-3	ASSTRDGRTDTQY
TRBV27	TRBJ2-4	ASSLDARGDIQY
TRBV10-3	TRBJ2-1	ATLGPPDNEQF
TRBV7-9	TRBJ2-6	ASSSRDPGANVLT
TRBV9	TRBJ2-7	ASSVAGTRSYEQY
TRBV5-1	TRBJ2-1	ASSLDRASYNEQF
TRBV27	TRBJ2-7	ASSWTGATYEQY
TRBV4-1	TRBJ2-7	ASSQGDRRSYEQY
TRBV11-3	TRBJ2-3	ASSWGSGSWGDTQY
TRBV15	TRBJ2-2	ATRTEDSNTGELF
TRBV7-9	TRBJ1-3	ASSLTSLREAGNTIY
TRBV29-1	TRBJ1-2	SVEDLRDGYGYT
TRBV5-1	TRBJ2-5	ASSLEDRRGETQY
TRBV6-5	TRBJ1-5	ASSYSRGPSQPQH
TRBV6-5	TRBJ1-5	ASSYSEGVQPQH
TRBV27	TRBJ2-1	ARGENEQF
TRBV14	TRBJ2-7	ASSRQGAYAYEQY
TRBV28	TRBJ2-7	ASSSTTEYEQY
TRBV28	TRBJ2-5	ASSLTPPGTQY
TRBV4-3	TRBJ1-2	ASSQDIGTNYGYT
TRBV7-9	TRBJ2-2	ASSLSPSNTGELF
TRBV2	TRBJ2-7	ASSQGVEQY
TRBV29-1	TRBJ2-7	SVEEGQGTYEQY
TRBV29-1	TRBJ2-7	SVVPGTANYEQY
TRBV7-9	TRBJ2-3	ASSTPGPDTQY
TRBV21-1	TRBJ2-7	ASSKGRTVSYEQY